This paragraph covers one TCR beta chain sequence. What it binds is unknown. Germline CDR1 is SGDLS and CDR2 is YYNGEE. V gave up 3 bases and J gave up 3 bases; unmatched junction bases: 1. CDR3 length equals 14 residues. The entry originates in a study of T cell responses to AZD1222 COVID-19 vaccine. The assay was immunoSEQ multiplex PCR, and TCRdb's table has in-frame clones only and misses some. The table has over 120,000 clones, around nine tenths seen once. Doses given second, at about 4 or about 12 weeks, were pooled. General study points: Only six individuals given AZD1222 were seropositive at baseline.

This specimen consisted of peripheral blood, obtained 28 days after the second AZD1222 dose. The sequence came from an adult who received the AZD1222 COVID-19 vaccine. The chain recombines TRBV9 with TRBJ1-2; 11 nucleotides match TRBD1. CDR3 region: CASSEGQGDYGYTF. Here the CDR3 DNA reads TGTGCCAGCAGCGAGGGACAGGGGGACTATGGCTACACCTTC.